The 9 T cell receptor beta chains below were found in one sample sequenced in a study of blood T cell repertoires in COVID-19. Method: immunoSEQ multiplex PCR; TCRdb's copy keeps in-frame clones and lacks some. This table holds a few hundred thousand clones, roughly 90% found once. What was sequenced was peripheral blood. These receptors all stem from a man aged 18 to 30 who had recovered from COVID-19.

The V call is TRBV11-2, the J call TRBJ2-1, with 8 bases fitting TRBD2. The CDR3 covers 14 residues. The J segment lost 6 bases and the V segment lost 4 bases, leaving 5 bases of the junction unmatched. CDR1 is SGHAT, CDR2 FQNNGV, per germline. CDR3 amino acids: CASSSQREINEQFF. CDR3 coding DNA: TGTGCCAGCAGCTCCCAGCGGGAGATCAATGAGCAGTTCTTC.

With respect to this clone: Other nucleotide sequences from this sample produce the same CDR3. The CDR3: CASSVAGSGNTIYF. The CDR3, as DNA: TGTGCCAGCAGCGTAGCCGGTTCTGGAAACACCATATATTTT. The rearrangement uses TRBV9 and TRBJ1-3; the D is unclear. The CDR3 consists of 14 residues. The V gene lost 0 bases and the J gene lost 1 base, with 5 bases spanning the gap. Looked up from germline, CDR1 is SGDLS and CDR2 is YYNGEE.

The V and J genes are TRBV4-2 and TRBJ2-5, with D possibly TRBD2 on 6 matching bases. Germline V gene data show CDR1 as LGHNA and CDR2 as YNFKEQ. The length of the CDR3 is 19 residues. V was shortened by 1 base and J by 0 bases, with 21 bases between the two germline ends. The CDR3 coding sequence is TGTGCCAGCAGCCAAGGGTCGGGACTTGCCGTACTTTACCAAGAGACCCAGTACTTC. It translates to CASSQGSGLAVLYQETQYF.

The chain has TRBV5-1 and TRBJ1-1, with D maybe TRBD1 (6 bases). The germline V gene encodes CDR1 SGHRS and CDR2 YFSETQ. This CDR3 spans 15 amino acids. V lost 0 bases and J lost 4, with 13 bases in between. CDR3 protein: CASSLAGEGSTEAFF. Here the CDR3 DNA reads TGCGCCAGCAGCTTGGCAGGGGAAGGGAGCACTGAAGCTTTCTTT. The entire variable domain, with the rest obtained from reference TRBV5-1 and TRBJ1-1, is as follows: KAGVTQTPRYLIKTRGQQVTLSCSPISGHRSVSWYQQTPGQGLQFLFEYFSETQRNKGNFPGRFSGRQFSNSRSEMNVSTLELGDSALYLCASSLAGEGSTEAFFGQGTRLTVV.

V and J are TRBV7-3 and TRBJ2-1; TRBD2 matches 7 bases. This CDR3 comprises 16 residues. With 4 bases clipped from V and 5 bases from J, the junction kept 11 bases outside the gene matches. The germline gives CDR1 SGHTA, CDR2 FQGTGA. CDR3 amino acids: CASSSLPLADDNEQFF. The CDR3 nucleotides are TGTGCCAGCAGCTCCCTCCCGCTAGCGGATGACAATGAGCAGTTCTTC.

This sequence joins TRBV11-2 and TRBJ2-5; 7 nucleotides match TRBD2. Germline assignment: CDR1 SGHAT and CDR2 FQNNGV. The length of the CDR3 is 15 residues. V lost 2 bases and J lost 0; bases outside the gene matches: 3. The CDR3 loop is CASSLTSGDQETQYF. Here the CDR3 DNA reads TGTGCCAGCAGCTTAACAAGCGGGGACCAAGAGACCCAGTACTTC.

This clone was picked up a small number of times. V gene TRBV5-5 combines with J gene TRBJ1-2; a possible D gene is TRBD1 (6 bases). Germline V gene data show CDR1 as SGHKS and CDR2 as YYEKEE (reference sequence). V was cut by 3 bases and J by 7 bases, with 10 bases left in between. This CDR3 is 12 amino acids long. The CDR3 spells CASSSGQPGYTF. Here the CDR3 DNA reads TGTGCCAGCAGCTCAGGACAGCCTGGCTACACCTTC.

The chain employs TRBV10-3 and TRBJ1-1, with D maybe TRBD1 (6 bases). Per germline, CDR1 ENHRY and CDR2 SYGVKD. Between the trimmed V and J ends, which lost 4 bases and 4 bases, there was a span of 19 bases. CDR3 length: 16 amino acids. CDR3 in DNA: TGTGCCATCAGTGCCACCCCACAGGGTATAGTCACTGAAGCTTTCTTT. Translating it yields CAISATPQGIVTEAFF.

The CDR3 sequence: CASRLTGLYGYTF. In DNA form, the CDR3 reads TGTGCCAGCAGACTCACAGGGTTGTATGGCTACACCTTC. The genes are TRBV12-3 or TRBV12-4 and TRBJ1-2; TRBD1 might be the D (6 bases). Trimming removed 6 bases from V and 5 bases from J, with 13 bases in between. The CDR3 runs 13 residues.